What follows describes a single T cell receptor (beta chain). Original handling: Reference gene primer amplification gave estimated nucleated cell counts. Method: immunoSEQ multiplex PCR; TCRdb's copy keeps in-frame clones and lacks some. V and J calls and clone size are those listed in that table; D and trimming were worked out from the DNA. The data show 220,000 or so clones, roughly 84% seen once. Trimming pared 0 bases from V and 6 bases from J, leaving 6 bases between. This CDR3 is built from 12 residues. Per the germline V gene, CDR1 is SGHKS and CDR2 is YYEKEE (reference sequence). This record belongs to a study of blood T cell repertoires in COVID-19. Looking at the study overall: T cells, B-cell-depleted T cells, or PBMCs supplied cDNA or gDNA.

Sequenced: peripheral blood. This receptor was identified in a woman of 80 years or more with acute or convalescent COVID-19. V usage is TRBV5-5 and J usage is TRBJ1-2, with D unresolved. The CDR3 region is CASSLGGNGYTF. In DNA, the CDR3 is TGTGCCAGCAGCTTGGGAGGGAATGGCTACACCTTC.